This TCR beta chain is drawn from a study of blood T cell repertoires in COVID-19. Looking at the study overall: Material from acute and convalescent COVID-19 was sourced from the United States, Italy and Spain.

In the authors' methods: Reference gene primer amplification in the assay estimated nucleated cell counts. TCRdb's table, derived via immunoSEQ multiplex PCR, lists solely in-frame clones and lacks some. The DNA was the basis for D and trimming; V, J and clone size are from that table. The repertoire holds about 85,000 clones, with around 88% as singletons. Unmatched junction bases numbered 26, after V lost 0 bases and J lost 7 bases. This CDR3 is built from 22 residues. Germline V lookup: CDR1 SGDLS, CDR2 YYNGEE. The chain links TRBV9 to TRBJ2-2, with 8 bases lining up with TRBD2. Input material: peripheral blood. This clonotype was sampled from a woman of 80 years or more with acute or convalescent COVID-19. CDR3 DNA sequence: TGTGCCAGCAGCGTAGGTCTCGGCCGCGGGGGGCTCGGCGGGGTCCCGAGCGGGGAGCTGTTTTTT. This encodes CASSVGLGRGGLGGVPSGELFF.